The rows below give T cell receptor beta chains drawn from one sample of a study of T cells after yellow fever vaccination. TCRdb re-analysed the 5' RACE reads in MiXCR, keeping a single row per CDR3 protein. The sample shows about 120,000 distinct CDR3 sequences, roughly 9% of them seen only once. The starting material was CD8+ T cells sorted from PBMCs, obtained on the day of the yellow fever booster vaccination. These receptors were taken from a man younger than 35 who received the YFV17D yellow fever vaccine. The conserved cysteine and the conserved F or W are not part of the CDR3 here. Each record gives: V gene, D gene, J gene, CDR3 protein. The D gene is left open where the match is weak.

TRBV27	-	TRBJ2-1	ASSFVAANEQF
TRBV10-3	-	TRBJ2-7	ATSGDEDEQY
TRBV5-1	-	TRBJ2-1	ASSLATYLGSYNEQF
TRBV4-3	TRBD2	TRBJ2-3	ASSRSTSGGLDTQY
TRBV7-2	TRBD2	TRBJ2-5	ASSLFSGGAETQY
TRBV4-1	-	TRBJ1-1	ASSQQGTEAF
TRBV7-9	TRBD2	TRBJ2-5	ASSSGLAPETQY
TRBV6-1	-	TRBJ1-5	ASSEALIRLSNQPQH
TRBV5-1	TRBD2	TRBJ2-3	ASSSGLALSTDTQY
TRBV24-1	-	TRBJ2-1	ATSGSQGLEQF
TRBV5-1	-	TRBJ1-4	ASSFGVIEKLF
TRBV28	-	TRBJ2-1	ASSSEQGMTYNEQF
TRBV6-5	-	TRBJ1-5	ASSPSGRFNQPQH
TRBV29-1	TRBD1	TRBJ2-2	SGQGADTGELF
TRBV19	-	TRBJ2-1	ASSSTGTYYNEQF
TRBV27	-	TRBJ1-2	ASSLSVATYGYT
TRBV7-9	-	TRBJ2-7	ASSPDGAEQY
TRBV7-9	-	TRBJ1-2	ASSSQGDGYT
TRBV6-2/TRBV6-3	-	TRBJ2-1	ASSYGRYNEQF
TRBV4-3	-	TRBJ2-3	ASSQEIRPPTDTQY
TRBV4-2	TRBD2	TRBJ2-6	ASSSSGGASGANVLT
TRBV5-1	-	TRBJ1-2	ASSATINIGGYGYT
TRBV7-2	-	TRBJ1-2	ASSLEGSWGYT
TRBV4-3	-	TRBJ2-1	ASSQDLRGNEQF
TRBV12-3/TRBV12-4	-	TRBJ1-6	ASNRRPYNSPLH
TRBV7-8	TRBD1	TRBJ2-5	ASSLTGGQETQY
TRBV7-2	TRBD2	TRBJ2-1	ASSPPGLAGREQF
TRBV28	-	TRBJ1-1	ARDRSTEAF
TRBV27	-	TRBJ2-7	ASSFAGLDGQY
TRBV6-5	TRBD2	TRBJ2-1	ASGTSGGYNEQF
TRBV30	TRBD1	TRBJ2-1	ASEGTADNEQF
TRBV4-2	-	TRBJ1-2	ASSQEWGAGAGNGYT
TRBV12-3/TRBV12-4	TRBD2	TRBJ2-3	ASWIAGGPRTQY
TRBV6-5	-	TRBJ1-5	ASSRLQGTGQPQH
TRBV12-3/TRBV12-4	-	TRBJ2-1	ASAGGEGLSSYNEQF
TRBV2	TRBD1	TRBJ2-3	ASSVTRTGVEDTQY
TRBV4-2	-	TRBJ2-2	ASSQELAAGELF
TRBV4-2	-	TRBJ2-3	ASSHFRGLNADTQY
TRBV12-3/TRBV12-4	TRBD2	TRBJ2-3	ASLAGSTDTQY
TRBV19	TRBD2	TRBJ2-1	ASSIGTSGGYYNEQF
TRBV7-7	TRBD1	TRBJ2-3	ASSSGTGSWAQY
TRBV5-1	-	TRBJ2-6	ASSFVDSGANVLT
TRBV12-3/TRBV12-4	-	TRBJ2-7	ASSTRRRGYEQY
TRBV6-2/TRBV6-3	-	TRBJ1-1	ASRDSGLGNTEAF
TRBV4-3	TRBD2	TRBJ2-1	ASSQESLAGDNEQF